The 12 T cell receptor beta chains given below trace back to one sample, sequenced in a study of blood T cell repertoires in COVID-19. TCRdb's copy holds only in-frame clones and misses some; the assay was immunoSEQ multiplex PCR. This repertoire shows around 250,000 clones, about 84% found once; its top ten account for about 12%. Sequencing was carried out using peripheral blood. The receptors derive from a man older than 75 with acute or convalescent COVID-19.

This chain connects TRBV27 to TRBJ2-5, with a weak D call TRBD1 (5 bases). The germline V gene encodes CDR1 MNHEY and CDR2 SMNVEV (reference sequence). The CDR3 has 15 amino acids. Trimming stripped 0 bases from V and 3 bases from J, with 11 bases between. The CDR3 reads CASSLSISREETQYF. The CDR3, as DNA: TGTGCCAGCAGTTTATCGATCAGCAGGGAAGAGACCCAGTACTTC.

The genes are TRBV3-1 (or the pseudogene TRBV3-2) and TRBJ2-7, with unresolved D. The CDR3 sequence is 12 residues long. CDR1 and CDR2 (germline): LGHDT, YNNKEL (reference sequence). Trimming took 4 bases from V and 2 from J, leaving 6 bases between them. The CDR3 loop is CASSPGPYEQYF. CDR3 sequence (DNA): TGTGCCAGCAGCCCGGGTCCCTACGAGCAGTACTTC.

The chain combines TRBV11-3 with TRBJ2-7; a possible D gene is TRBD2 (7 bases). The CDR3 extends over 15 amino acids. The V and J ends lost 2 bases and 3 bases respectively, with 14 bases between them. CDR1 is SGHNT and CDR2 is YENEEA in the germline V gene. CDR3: CASSLTWEGDYEQYF. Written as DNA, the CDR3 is TGTGCCAGCAGCTTAACCTGGGAGGGGGACTACGAGCAGTACTTC. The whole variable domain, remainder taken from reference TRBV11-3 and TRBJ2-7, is EAGVVQSPRYKIIEKKQPVAFWCNPISGHNTLYWYLQNLGQGPELLIRYENEEAVDDSQLPKDRFSAERLKGVDSTLKIQPAELGDSAVYLCASSLTWEGDYEQYFGPGTRLTVT.

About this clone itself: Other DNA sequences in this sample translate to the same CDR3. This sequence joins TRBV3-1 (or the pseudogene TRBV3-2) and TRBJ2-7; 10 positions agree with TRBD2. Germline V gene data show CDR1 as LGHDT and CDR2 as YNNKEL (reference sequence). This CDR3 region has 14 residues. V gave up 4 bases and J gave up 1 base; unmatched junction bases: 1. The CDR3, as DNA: TGTGCCAGCAGCCTAGCGGGAGGTTCCTACGAGCAGTACTTC. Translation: CASSLAGGSYEQYF.

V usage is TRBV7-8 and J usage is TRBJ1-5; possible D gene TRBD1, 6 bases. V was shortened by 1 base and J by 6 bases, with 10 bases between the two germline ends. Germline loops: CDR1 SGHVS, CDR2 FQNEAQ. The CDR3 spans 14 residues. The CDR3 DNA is TGTGCCAGCAGCTTAGACAGGGTGAGTCAGCCCCAGCATTTT. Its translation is CASSLDRVSQPQHF.

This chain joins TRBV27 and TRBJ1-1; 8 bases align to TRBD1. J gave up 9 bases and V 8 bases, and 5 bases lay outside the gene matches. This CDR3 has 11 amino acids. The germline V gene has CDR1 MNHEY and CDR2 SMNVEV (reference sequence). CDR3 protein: CASDRGGKAFF. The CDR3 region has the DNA TGTGCCAGCGACAGGGGTGGAAAAGCTTTCTTT.

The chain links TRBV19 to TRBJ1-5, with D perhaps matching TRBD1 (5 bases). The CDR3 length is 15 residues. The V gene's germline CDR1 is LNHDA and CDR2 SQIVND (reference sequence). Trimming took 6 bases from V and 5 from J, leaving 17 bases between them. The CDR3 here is CASSETASGDQPQHF. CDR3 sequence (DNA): TGTGCCAGTAGCGAGACAGCTTCGGGGGATCAGCCCCAGCATTTT.

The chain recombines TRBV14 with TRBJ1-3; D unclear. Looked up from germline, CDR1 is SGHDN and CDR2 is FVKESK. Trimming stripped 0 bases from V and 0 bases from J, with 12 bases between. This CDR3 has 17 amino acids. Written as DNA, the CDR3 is TGTGCCAGCAGCCAAGATCTAGATATTGCCTCTGGAAACACCATATATTTT. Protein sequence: CASSQDLDIASGNTIYF.

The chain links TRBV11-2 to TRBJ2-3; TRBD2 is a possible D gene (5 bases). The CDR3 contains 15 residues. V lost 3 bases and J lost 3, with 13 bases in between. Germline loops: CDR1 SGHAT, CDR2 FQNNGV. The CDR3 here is CASSFLGSGTDTQYF. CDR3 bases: TGTGCCAGCAGCTTTTTAGGGAGTGGGACAGATACGCAGTATTTT.

The chain's CDR3 is CASSPPPGISGNTIYF. In nucleotides, the CDR3 is TGTGCCAGCTCACCACCCCCAGGGATTAGTGGAAACACCATATATTTT. The chain employs TRBV18 and TRBJ1-3, with D tentatively TRBD1 (5 bases). Germline CDR1 reads KGHSH; CDR2 reads LQKENI. The length of the CDR3 is 16 residues. V shed 0 bases and J shed 3 bases, with 12 bases lying between them.

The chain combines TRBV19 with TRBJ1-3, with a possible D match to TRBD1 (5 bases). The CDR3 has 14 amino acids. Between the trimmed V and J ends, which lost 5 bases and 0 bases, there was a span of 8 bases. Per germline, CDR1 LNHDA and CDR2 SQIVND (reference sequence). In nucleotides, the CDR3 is TGTGCCAGTAGTGACAGAGGCTCTGGAAACACCATATATTTT. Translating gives CASSDRGSGNTIYF.

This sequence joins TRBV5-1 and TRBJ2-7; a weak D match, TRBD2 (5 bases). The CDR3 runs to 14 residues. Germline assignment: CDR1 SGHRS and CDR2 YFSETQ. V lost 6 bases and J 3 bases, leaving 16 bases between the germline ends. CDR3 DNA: TGCGCCAGCAATCCTACCCCCGAGGGCTACGAGCAGTACTTC. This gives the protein CASNPTPEGYEQYF.